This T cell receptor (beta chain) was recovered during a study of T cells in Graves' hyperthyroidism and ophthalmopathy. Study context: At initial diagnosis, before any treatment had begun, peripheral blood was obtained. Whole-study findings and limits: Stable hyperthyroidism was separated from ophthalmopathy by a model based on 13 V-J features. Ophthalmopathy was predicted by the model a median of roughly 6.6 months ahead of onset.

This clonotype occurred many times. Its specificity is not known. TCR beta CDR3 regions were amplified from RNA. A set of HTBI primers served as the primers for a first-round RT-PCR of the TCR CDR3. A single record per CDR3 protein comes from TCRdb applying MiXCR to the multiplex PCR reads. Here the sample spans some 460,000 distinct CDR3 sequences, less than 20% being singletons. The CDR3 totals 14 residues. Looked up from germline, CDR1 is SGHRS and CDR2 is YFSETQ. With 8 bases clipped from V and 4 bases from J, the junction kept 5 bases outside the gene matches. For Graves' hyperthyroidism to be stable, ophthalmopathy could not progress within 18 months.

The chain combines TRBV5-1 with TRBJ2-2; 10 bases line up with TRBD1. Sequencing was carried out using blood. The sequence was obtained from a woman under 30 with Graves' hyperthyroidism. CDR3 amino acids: CASGTGERTGELFF. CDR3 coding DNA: TGCGCCAGTGGGACAGGGGAACGCACCGGGGAGCTGTTTTTT.